The clone carrying this T cell receptor (beta chain) was recorded at least ten times. Its antigen is unknown. Trimming took 1 base from V and 7 from J; bases not matched to a gene: 11. The CDR3 sequence is 16 residues long. Germline values: CDR1 SGHTA, CDR2 FQGNSA. The record originates from a study of early T cells in non-severe SARS-CoV-2 infection. On the study more broadly: Investigators sequenced bulk RNA drawn from unsorted whole blood, and chains remained unpaired. Overall study results and limits: The matching step, a VDJdb search, favored anti-spike CD8 responses and missed private and CD4 specificities.

As part of library construction, unique molecular identifiers were attached to individual cDNA molecules. A single record per CDR3 protein comes from TCRdb applying MiXCR to the 5' RACE reads. The sample lists approximately 71,000 distinct CDR3 sequences; 12% were seen once. Sequenced: whole blood. This clonotype originated in an adult who was a healthcare worker with PCR-confirmed SARS-CoV-2 infection or an uninfected control (not recorded which). The chain carries TRBV7-2 and TRBJ2-3; 7 nucleotides line up with TRBD2. CDR3 DNA sequence: TGTGCCAGCAGCTTAGGGACTAGGAGGATCCTAAATACGCAGTATTTT. Its translation: CASSLGTRRILNTQYF. The full variable domain, rest sourced from reference TRBV7-2 and TRBJ2-3, is GAGVSQSPSNKVTEKGKDVELRCDPISGHTALYWYRQSLGQGLEFLIYFQGNSAPDKSGLPSDRFSAERTGGSVSTLTIQRTQQEDSAVYLCASSLGTRRILNTQYFGPGTRLTVL.